This entry lists 26 T cell receptor beta chains sequenced from one sample in a study of shared clonotypes between healthy human individuals. TCRdb's table, derived via immunoSEQ multiplex PCR, lists solely in-frame clones and lacks some. The sample records some 1.5 million clones, 98% being singletons. The sequenced material came from naive CD4+ T cells sorted from blood. Subset in this sample: CD45RA+ positively selected. The receptors shown here come from a man aged 25 to 45 in good health.

On this clone itself: This sample also contains other DNA sequences that code for the same CDR3. The rearrangement uses TRBV2 and TRBJ2-3; 9 nucleotides align to TRBD1. The CDR3 loop spans 14 amino acids. The ends lost 7 bases at V and 2 bases at J; junction bases unmatched: 4. Per the germline V gene, CDR1 is SNHLY and CDR2 is FYNNEI. The CDR3 spells CASTRTGVTDTQYF. The DNA for the CDR3 is TGTGCCAGCACCCGGACAGGGGTCACAGATACGCAGTATTTT.

The genes are TRBV5-1 and TRBJ2-7; 8 nucleotides match TRBD2. Germline CDR1 reads SGHRS; CDR2 reads YFSETQ. The CDR3 has 14 amino acids. V was pared by 2 bases and J by 2 bases, with 3 bases of the junction left unmatched. CDR3 nucleotide sequence: TGCGCCAGCAGCTTCTCGGGGGGGCCCTACGAGCAGTACTTC. Translated, it gives CASSFSGGPYEQYF.

The chain has TRBV9 and TRBJ2-1; possibly TRBD2 for D (6 bases). Germline-derived CDR1 and CDR2 are SGDLS and YYNGEE. The CDR3 runs 15 residues. V shed 0 bases and J shed 4 bases, with 11 bases lying between them. Written as DNA, the CDR3 is TGTGCCAGCAGCGTAGACACGGGAGATTACAATGAGCAGTTCTTC. Its protein is CASSVDTGDYNEQFF.

In regard to this clone: The sample holds other DNA sequences that translate to the same CDR3. The chain is built from TRBV29-1 and TRBJ2-7; 7 positions agree with TRBD1. Germline V gives CDR1 SQVTM, CDR2 ANQGSEA. The CDR3 loop spans 13 amino acids. V was pared by 6 bases and J by 4 bases, with 9 bases of the junction left unmatched. The DNA of the CDR3 is TGCAGCGTAACCGGGACAGTAACTTACGAGCAGTACTTC. Translating gives CSVTGTVTYEQYF.

The chain is built from TRBV5-1 and TRBJ2-1, with D possibly TRBD1 on 5 matching bases. V shed 5 bases and J shed 0 bases, with 15 bases lying between them. The CDR3 loop spans 16 amino acids. The germline V gene has CDR1 SGHRS and CDR2 YFSETQ. CDR3 amino acids: CASRPQTATSYNEQFF. The CDR3 DNA follows: TGCGCCAGCAGGCCTCAGACAGCGACCTCCTACAATGAGCAGTTCTTC.

This clone was detected once. The chain uses TRBV2 and TRBJ2-3; D is perhaps TRBD2 (5 bases). The V end lost 7 bases, the J end lost 2 bases, and 7 bases lay between the germline ends. From germline, CDR1 is SNHLY and CDR2 FYNNEI. This CDR3 region has 12 residues. The CDR3, as DNA: TGTGCCAGCAAGGAGGTCACAGATACGCAGTATTTT. Its translation: CASKEVTDTQYF.

The J gene is TRBJ1-1, the V gene TRBV5-1, with 9 bases that match TRBD1. V lost 4 bases and J lost 1; bases outside the gene matches: 8. In germline, CDR1 is SGHRS, CDR2 YFSETQ. This CDR3 region has 16 residues. Written as DNA, the CDR3 is TGCGCCAGCAGCGACGCCAAACAGGGGGCGAACACTGAAGCTTTCTTT. Amino acids: CASSDAKQGANTEAFF. Supplemented by reference TRBV5-1 and TRBJ1-1, the full variable domain reads KAGVTQTPRYLIKTRGQQVTLSCSPISGHRSVSWYQQTPGQGLQFLFEYFSETQRNKGNFPGRFSGRQFSNSRSEMNVSTLELGDSALYLCASSDAKQGANTEAFFGQGTRLTVV.

The genes are TRBV28 and TRBJ2-3; TRBD2 aligns across 7 bases. Germline V lookup: CDR1 MDHEN, CDR2 SYDVKM. The V and J ends lost 6 bases and 6 bases, in that order; junction bases with no gene match: 9. The CDR3 contains 14 residues. The DNA of the CDR3 is TGTGCCAGCAGGAACAGCGGGGACCTGGATACGCAGTATTTT. As protein: CASRNSGDLDTQYF.

V gene TRBV19 combines with J gene TRBJ2-7, with a possible D match to TRBD2 (6 bases). Germline CDR1 reads LNHDA; CDR2 reads SQIVND (reference sequence). V shed 5 bases and J shed 3 bases, with 17 bases lying between them. The CDR3 loop spans 15 amino acids. In nucleotides, the CDR3 is TGTGCCAGTAGTCCTACTCCGGGACTGAACTACGAGCAGTACTTC. This gives the protein CASSPTPGLNYEQYF.

V usage is TRBV28 and J usage is TRBJ1-2; TRBD1 aligns across 12 bases. CDR1 and CDR2 (germline): MDHEN, SYDVKM. The CDR3 covers 16 residues. The V and J ends lost 3 bases and 7 bases, in that order; junction bases with no gene match: 9. The CDR3 coding sequence is TGTGCCAGCAGTTTTACCCCCCGGGACAGGGGGCGTGGCTACACCTTC. This translates into CASSFTPRDRGRGYTF.

The chain employs TRBV29-1 and TRBJ2-4; D perhaps matches TRBD2 (6 bases). The CDR3 totals 14 residues. V lost 6 bases and J 1 base, leaving 13 bases between the germline ends. The germline V gene encodes CDR1 SQVTM and CDR2 ANQGSEA. Here the CDR3 DNA reads TGCAGCGTGAACCCGGAGGGGGCCAAAAACATTCAGTACTTC. It specifies CSVNPEGAKNIQYF.

CDR3 in DNA: TGTGCCAGCAGTGTGGGAGGGGGTATCTATGGCTACACCTTC. It encodes CASSVGGGIYGYTF. The V and J genes are TRBV28 and TRBJ1-2, with D maybe TRBD1 (6 bases). Trimming shortened V by 5 bases and J by 4 bases, and 14 bases separated the two germline ends. CDR1 and CDR2 (germline): MDHEN, SYDVKM. There are 14 residues in the CDR3.

The J gene is TRBJ2-7, the V gene TRBV7-2; D not certain. Trimming took 5 bases from V and 8 from J, leaving 10 bases between them. Looked up from germline, CDR1 is SGHTA and CDR2 is FQGNSA. This CDR3 comprises 11 residues. In DNA, the CDR3 is TGTGCCAGCAGCCTCTGGGGTAAGCAGTACTTC. Translation: CASSLWGKQYF.

The V and J genes are TRBV27 and TRBJ2-7; D possibly corresponds to TRBD2 (6 bases). Germline V gene sequence: CDR1 MNHEY, CDR2 SMNVEV (reference sequence). Trimming shortened V by 2 bases and J by 2 bases, and 10 bases separated the two germline ends. This CDR3 comprises 14 residues. CDR3 residues: CASSLTGDPYEQYF. CDR3 nucleotides: TGTGCCAGCAGTTTAACGGGAGACCCCTACGAGCAGTACTTC.

Of note for this clone: Mismatch with germline at one junction end may stem from a read error. The chain recombines TRBV7-7 with TRBJ2-5; 9 positions agree with TRBD2. CDR1 is SSHAT and CDR2 is FNYEAQ in the germline V gene (reference sequence). There are 14 residues in the CDR3. CDR3 in DNA: TGTGCTAGCAGCCAGAGCGGGAGGATCGAGACCCAGTACTTC. It yields the protein CASSQSGRIETQYF.

The chain combines TRBV28 with TRBJ2-2, with TRBD2 identical over 8 bases. Unmatched junction bases numbered 11, after V lost 6 bases and J lost 5 bases. This CDR3 contains 16 residues. Germline V CDR1 and CDR2: MDHEN, SYDVKM. CDR3 sequence: CASSGDGTSWTGELFF. The CDR3 nucleotides read TGTGCCAGCAGCGGCGACGGGACTAGTTGGACCGGGGAGCTGTTTTTT. The full variable domain, with the rest looked up from reference TRBV28 and TRBJ2-2, is DVKVTQSSRYLVKRTGEKVFLECVQDMDHENMFWYRQDPGLGLRLIYFSYDVKMKEKGDIPEGYSVSREKKERFSLILESASTNQTSMYLCASSGDGTSWTGELFFGEGSRLTVL.

The genes are TRBV7-2 and TRBJ2-5; 13 bases fit TRBD2. The CDR3 totals 15 residues. The J segment lost 7 bases and the V segment lost 7 bases, leaving 9 bases of the junction unmatched. The germline gives CDR1 SGHTA, CDR2 FQGNSA. The CDR3 DNA is TGTGCCAGCACCTCCGCGAGACTAGCGGGAGGGACCCAGTACTTC. This codes for CASTSARLAGGTQYF.

CDR3 sequence: CASSPRGGETQYF. CDR3 DNA sequence: TGTGCCAGCAGCCCCCGTGGGGGAGAGACCCAGTACTTC. The chain has TRBV21-1 and TRBJ2-5. TRBV21-1 is given as a pseudogene. This CDR3 has 13 amino acids.

The chain recombines TRBV6-5 with TRBJ2-5; 7 bases map to TRBD2. This CDR3 has 14 amino acids. J lost 4 bases, V lost 5 bases, and 7 bases had no gene match. Per the germline V gene, CDR1 is MNHEY and CDR2 is SVGAGI. CDR3: CASSQWGEGETQYF. CDR3 coding DNA: TGTGCCAGCAGTCAATGGGGGGAGGGAGAGACCCAGTACTTC.

The chain links TRBV28 to TRBJ2-2; D uncertain. CDR1 is MDHEN and CDR2 is SYDVKM in the germline V gene. This CDR3 is built from 13 residues. Deletions cut 3 bases from V and 4 bases from J, with 6 bases between. In DNA, the CDR3 is TGTGCCAGCAGTTTTTTGAGCACCGGGGAGCTGTTTTTT. Translation: CASSFLSTGELFF. The full variable domain, in which reference TRBV28 and TRBJ2-2 provide the parts outside the CDR3, is DVKVTQSSRYLVKRTGEKVFLECVQDMDHENMFWYRQDPGLGLRLIYFSYDVKMKEKGDIPEGYSVSREKKERFSLILESASTNQTSMYLCASSFLSTGELFFGEGSRLTVL.

V and J are TRBV5-1 and TRBJ2-1; 8 bases map to TRBD1. V lost 1 base to trimming and J lost 0 bases; unmatched junction nucleotides: 6. Looked up from germline, CDR1 is SGHRS and CDR2 is YFSETQ. This CDR3 has 17 amino acids. The CDR3 sequence is CASSLQGAHSSYNEQFF. The DNA for the CDR3 is TGCGCCAGCAGCTTGCAGGGGGCCCACAGCTCCTACAATGAGCAGTTCTTC.

This chain's CDR3 is CASSLKFRTSGTGELFF. Written as DNA, the CDR3 is TGTGCCAGCAGCTTAAAATTTCGGACTAGCGGCACCGGGGAGCTGTTTTTT. The J gene is TRBJ2-2, the V gene TRBV5-6; TRBD2 agrees at 10 bases. CDR1 and CDR2 (germline): SGHDT, YYEEEE. This CDR3 region has 17 residues. After removal of 2 bases from V and 4 bases from J, the junction contained 8 bases not matched to a gene.

The chain is built from TRBV29-1 and TRBJ1-2; weak D call: TRBD1 (5 bases). V lost 4 bases and J 7 bases, leaving 25 bases between the germline ends. The CDR3 is made up of 16 amino acids. Germline values: CDR1 SQVTM, CDR2 ANQGSEA. The CDR3 DNA reads TGCAGCGTTGGACGAATTGGGGGGGATGATCCCGGTGGCTACACCTTC. This encodes CSVGRIGGDDPGGYTF. The full variable domain, in which reference TRBV29-1 and TRBJ1-2 provide the parts outside the CDR3, is SAVISQKPSRDICQRGTSLTIQCQVDSQVTMMFWYRQQPGQSLTLIATANQGSEATYESGFVIDKFPISRPNLTFSTLTVSNMSPEDSSIYLCSVGRIGGDDPGGYTFGSGTRLTVV.

The table lists this clone with a count of one. This sequence joins TRBV5-1 and TRBJ2-3, with D perhaps matching TRBD1 or TRBD2 (5 bases each). The germline gives CDR1 SGHRS, CDR2 YFSETQ. The CDR3 contains 14 residues. The V gene lost 4 bases and the J gene lost 6 bases, with 15 bases spanning the gap. This CDR3 reads CASSLDGAMDTQYF. In DNA form, the CDR3 reads TGCGCCAGCAGCCTGGACGGGGCGATGGATACGCAGTATTTT.

Notes on this clone: One end of the junction is discordant with germline, which a read error may explain. This sequence joins TRBV7-2 and TRBJ2-3; 8 bases are shared with TRBD1. CDR3 size: 16 residues. The germline gives CDR1 SGHTA, CDR2 FQGNSA. CDR3 DNA sequence: TGTGCCAGCAGCTCCCGGACAGGGCCGAGTTTTTTTGGAGTTGATTTT. Its translation is CASSSRTGPSFFGVDF.

The gene calls are TRBV28 and TRBJ2-7, with 7 bases aligning to TRBD2. The CDR3 contains 19 residues. V gave up 5 bases and J gave up 1 base; unmatched junction bases: 20. CDR1 is MDHEN and CDR2 is SYDVKM in the germline V gene. Written as DNA, the CDR3 is TGTGCCAGCAGTCCTGCGCCCGGGGCTAGCGGAGATCCTTCCTACGAGCAGTACTTC. It is translated as CASSPAPGASGDPSYEQYF. The whole variable domain, remainder taken from reference TRBV28 and TRBJ2-7, is DVKVTQSSRYLVKRTGEKVFLECVQDMDHENMFWYRQDPGLGLRLIYFSYDVKMKEKGDIPEGYSVSREKKERFSLILESASTNQTSMYLCASSPAPGASGDPSYEQYFGPGTRLTVT.